This T cell receptor (beta chain) was observed in a study of neurological immune-mediated disorders (dated by TCRdb to between 2019 and 2020). Study-wide context: Peripheral blood TCR-beta repertoires from HTLV-I-associated myelopathy (HAM/TSP) patients, multiple sclerosis patients and healthy controls were compared by UMI-based sequencing. Alongside PBMC samples, the set of approximately 100 TCR-beta libraries contained longitudinal samples, technical triplicates, and paired CD4+ and CD8+ T-cell subsets that had been sorted. The cohort included about 70 subjects: some 14 with HAM/TSP, about 34 with multiple sclerosis, and some 20 healthy controls. Study-wide findings and limitations: TCR clonal expansion was greatest in HAM/TSP patients and smallest in MS patients, who ranked below even healthy controls. Across subjects, expanded clones never shared an identical CDR3 amino acid sequence, which suggests that the TCR-beta repertoires in every group were private.

As encoded in the germline V gene, CDR1 is SGHDT while CDR2 is YYEEEE. V loses 6 bases of germline sequence and J loses 3 bases, and the interval between the two ends is 15 bases. The CDR3 measures 15 amino acids from cysteine to phenylalanine. Only the CDR3 DNA is retained, 45 bases long and in frame from the first base. To synthesize cDNA, template-switch 5'RACE was performed with a primer carrying a 10-nucleotide random unique molecular identifier so that each TCR transcript was tagged. Every sequencing run covered 15-18 subjects and yielded more than 180 million TCR-beta sequences. Total RNA was extracted with the RNeasy kit. TCR-beta VDJ regions were amplified with primers for the TCR constant region and the 5'RACE anchor, using the KAPA Real-time Library Amplification kit. A first PCR added sample indexes and Illumina adaptors, after which a second PCR increased the library yield. After Ampure bead purification, the roughly 650 bp TCR product was size-selected on a 2% E-gel SizeSelection system. Library quality was checked on a Bioanalyzer, concentration was measured with Qubit, and libraries were quantified with the Kapa Library Quantification kit before pooling. Libraries were sequenced paired-end 2 x 150 bp on an Illumina HiSeq 2500. To increase sequence diversity, roughly 24-32% phiX was spiked into each library pool. The study's processing was this. Quality-filtered reads were processed with the UMI-based MiGEC pipeline, and over 75% of raw TCR sequences were removed by the MiGEC pipeline during error correction. VDJ genes were aligned to IMGT germline references, and clonotypes were defined by unique CDR3 amino acid sequence plus V-J genes. Clonal expansion, Shannon diversity and CDR3 relatedness were evaluated with VDJtools (CalcPairwiseDistances, ClusterSamples), while phylogenetic trees were built in CLCbio workbench. A clone was classed as expanded if it had 8 or more unique UMIs, a cutoff based on coefficient-of-variation modelling across technical triplicates. TCRdb redid the processing of the public reads, applying fastp at Q25 and MiXCR, and retained in-frame beta chains. Under each unique CDR3 protein, matching rows form one entry showing the most common genes and DNA. Clone size and V and J calls follow TCRdb, not the original study. Recorded for this sample are 50,000 to 55,000 distinct CDR3 sequences; 9% to 12% of them occurred a single time. Roughly 5.2% of the sample is taken by the ten largest.

For unsorted PBMC libraries, 2 million PBMCs were used after storage in RNAlater at -80 degrees C until RNA extraction. PBMCs were separated from peripheral blood using Ficoll-Hypaque density gradient centrifugation and then cryopreserved in liquid nitrogen. This clonotype was seen repeatedly, ten times or more. No antigen is known for it. The sample holds no much larger clone one base away, and base qualities are not on file. The source material was PBMCs. This sequence uses TRBV5-6 and TRBJ2-2; the D gene assignment is perhaps TRBD1 or TRBD2, with each matching 6 bases. This sequence was found in a man aged 65-85 years with HTLV-1-associated myelopathy (HAM/TSP). The CDR3 corresponds to CASNEQGRYTGELFF. The nucleotide sequence reads as follows: TGTGCCAGCAACGAGCAGGGGAGGTACACCGGGGAGCTGTTTTTT.